A single T cell receptor (beta chain) is shown here with its context. This clonotype was recorded at least ten times. This clone's antigen is unknown. Within one base of it there is no much larger clone, and no base qualities were kept. The sample comes from a study of blood T cells in healthy people across ages (dated by TCRdb to about 2015). At the level of the whole study: Template switching captured roughly one uniquely barcoded TCR beta cDNA molecule per two T cells in model experiments. To avoid experimental bias, donors of different ages were randomly spread across the sequencing lanes. For two donors (one aged 18 to 30 and one aged 80 or older), the study analyzed two additional independent replicas of 1 million unique cDNA reads from the same blood draw. The donors were divided into four age groups: young (average approximately 17 years), middle-aged (about 41), aged (approximately 59) and long-lived (82). Age-related changes in TCR beta repertoire diversity were measured in the study by deep sequencing normalized with unique cDNA molecular identifiers. Study-level results and caveats: The CMV infection status of donors was not known, potentially confounding age-related changes in expanded clonotypes. There was a strong correlation between observed TCR beta diversity and the percentage of naive T cells measured by flow cytometry. The long-lived group showed more naive CD4+ T cells, fewer expanded clones and increased TCR diversity than the aged group, suggesting age selection. Since profiling was done on bulk unsorted PBMCs, naive and antigen-experienced compartments could not be conclusively compared. Total diversity estimates from one million sequenced T cells were considered lower bounds and underestimates. As age increased, observed TCR beta diversity per million T cells dropped in a roughly linear way, and a significant reduction was already evident by age 40.

Trimming leaves V shorter by 4 bases and J shorter by 1 base, with the junction holding 4 bases beyond the gene matches. CDR1 SQVTM and CDR2 ANQGSEA were looked up in the germline V gene. From the cysteine up to the phenylalanine, the CDR3 has a length of 14 residues. Of the read, only the CDR3 DNA is kept; its 42 bases are in frame from base 1. Donors were 39 systemically healthy Caucasian individuals from Russia aged roughly 6 to 90 years. Around 9.9 milliliters of peripheral blood were collected from each donor into EDTA-treated Vacutainer tubes. Ficoll-Paque density-gradient centrifugation was used to isolate PBMCs, with at least 6 million per sample. Total RNA was extracted from PBMCs with Trizol reagent, with at least 6 micrograms obtained per sample. The percentages of naive CD45RAhigh/CD27high T cells were determined by flow cytometry on a PBMC aliquot from every donor. Libraries were made using 5' RACE. TCRdb lists the instrument as Illumina HiSeq 2500. The second PCR ran for roughly 7 to 12 cycles and used a J-beta primer mix along with a sample-barcoded 5' primer. A template-switch 5' adaptor carrying 12 random nucleotides introduced a unique molecular identifier onto each TCR beta cDNA molecule. Each sample yielded at least 2.5 million CDR3-containing paired-end reads. First-strand cDNA was synthesized from all RNA with the Mint cDNA synthesis kit, primed by a TRBC-specific oligonucleotide. All cDNA was treated with uracil-DNA glycosylase and then went through a first 18-cycle PCR with the universal primers M1SS and BC2_uni_R. The study's processing was this. For normalization, 1 million high-quality reads, each with a distinct molecular identifier, were randomly selected from each sample. Reads sharing molecular identifiers were discarded rather than binned into consensus sequences. MiTCR, run with a Q25 quality threshold and the strictest error-elimination algorithm, handled CDR3 identification, clonotype clustering and error correction. A nonparametric unseen species model using Euler transformation provided a lower-bound estimate of total TCR beta diversity. TCRdb's own reprocessing of the public reads used fastp at Q25 and MiXCR and kept productive beta chains. Records with the same CDR3 protein are collapsed into one entry carrying the most frequent genes and DNA. Here the V and J calls rest on TCRdb's processing, not on the authors' analysis. This sample holds about 1.1 million distinct CDR3 sequences; approximately 38% were observed only once. About 12% of the sample is held by the ten biggest clonotypes.

Sequenced sample: blood. The V and J genes are TRBV29-1 and TRBJ2-3; TRBD2 agrees with 8 junctional bases. This TCR was recovered from a man between 18 and 29 years old in good health. The base sequence is TGCAGCGTTGGAGGTAGCGGGGGCACAGATACGCAGTATTTT. This translates into CSVGGSGGTDTQYF.